The rows below give T cell receptor beta chains drawn from one sample of a study of cytomegalovirus exposure and HLA in healthy donors. Libraries were prepared by immunoSEQ multiplex PCR; TCRdb keeps only in-frame clonotypes and omits some of them. The sample consists of fewer than 200,000 clones, over 75% of them appearing once. The sequenced sample consisted of PBMCs. These receptors all come from a man in his 60s in good health and CMV-seronegative. CDR3s include the opening cysteine and the closing phenylalanine or tryptophan. D genes are given only for firm matches. Size tells how often a clone was seen (once, few, many) or the class of an expanded clone, and some rows leave it out.

v_gene: TRBV2; d_gene: NA; abundance: few; j_gene: TRBJ1-1; CDR3aa: CASYPGGDTEAFF; CDR3nt: TGTGCCAGCTACCCGGGAGGCGACACTGAAGCTTTCTTT
v_gene: TRBV4-1; d_gene: TRBD2; abundance: NA; j_gene: TRBJ2-3; CDR3aa: CASSRAPAGLATTDTQYF; CDR3nt: TGCGCCAGCAGCCGAGCGCCAGCAGGACTAGCGACGACAGATACGCAGTATTTT
v_gene: TRBV7-2; d_gene: TRBD1; abundance: NA; j_gene: TRBJ1-1; CDR3aa: CASSAERLPGQTEAFF; CDR3nt: TGTGCCAGCAGCGCAGAAAGGCTTCCGGGACAGACCGAAGCTTTCTTT
v_gene: TRBV21-1; d_gene: NA; abundance: NA; j_gene: TRBJ1-2; CDR3aa: CASSTPPGDRGYTF; CDR3nt: TGTGCCAGCAGCACACCTCCAGGGGATCGGGGCTACACCTTC
v_gene: TRBV19; d_gene: TRBD1; abundance: NA; j_gene: TRBJ1-4; CDR3aa: CASSRGGAGEKLFF; CDR3nt: TGTGCCAGTAGCCGAGGGGGCGCAGGGGAAAAACTGTTTTTT
v_gene: TRBV30; d_gene: NA; abundance: NA; j_gene: TRBJ1-1; CDR3aa: CAWNREYEAFF; CDR3nt: TGTGCCTGGAACAGGGAGTATGAAGCTTTCTTT
v_gene: TRBV2; d_gene: TRBD1; abundance: once; j_gene: TRBJ1-5; CDR3aa: CASSGTVRPQHF; CDR3nt: TGTGCCAGCAGCGGGACAGTTCGGCCCCAGCATTTT
v_gene: TRBV18; d_gene: TRBD1; abundance: once; j_gene: TRBJ1-2; CDR3aa: CASSPEQGAYYGYTF; CDR3nt: TGTGCCAGCTCACCCGAACAGGGGGCCTACTATGGCTACACCTTC
v_gene: TRBV6-5; d_gene: TRBD1; abundance: NA; j_gene: TRBJ2-1; CDR3aa: CASKQYTTGGEKQFF; CDR3nt: TGTGCCAGCAAACAATATACTACAGGGGGCGAAAAGCAGTTCTTC
v_gene: TRBV29-1; d_gene: TRBD2; abundance: NA; j_gene: TRBJ2-7; CDR3aa: CSVASLAGAGLSYEQYF; CDR3nt: TGCAGCGTTGCCTCGCTAGCGGGAGCGGGCCTCTCCTACGAGCAGTACTTC
v_gene: TRBV4-1; d_gene: TRBD1; abundance: NA; j_gene: TRBJ1-1; CDR3aa: CASSYGLRTGATNTEAFF; CDR3nt: TGCGCCAGCAGCTACGGACTTAGGACAGGGGCTACGAACACTGAAGCTTTCTTT
v_gene: TRBV25-1; d_gene: NA; abundance: NA; j_gene: TRBJ2-2; CDR3aa: CASRDRSNTGELFF; CDR3nt: TGTGCCAGCAGGGACAGATCGAACACCGGGGAGCTGTTTTTT
v_gene: TRBV7-3; d_gene: TRBD2; abundance: NA; j_gene: TRBJ2-3; CDR3aa: CASSLGSGLAGVIDTQYF; CDR3nt: TGTGCCAGCAGCTTAGGGTCAGGACTAGCGGGAGTTATAGATACGCAGTATTTT
v_gene: TRBV5-4; d_gene: NA; abundance: NA; j_gene: TRBJ2-3; CDR3aa: CASSPGGGGRPSDTQYF; CDR3nt: TGTGCCAGCAGCCCGGGAGGGGGCGGGAGGCCTTCGGATACGCAGTATTTT
v_gene: TRBV9; d_gene: NA; abundance: NA; j_gene: TRBJ1-5; CDR3aa: CASSVAIGADQPQHF; CDR3nt: TGTGCCAGCAGCGTAGCTATAGGGGCGGATCAGCCCCAGCATTTT
v_gene: TRBV9; d_gene: NA; abundance: NA; j_gene: TRBJ2-2; CDR3aa: CASSTQTNTGELFF; CDR3nt: TGTGCCAGCAGCACCCAGACAAACACCGGGGAGCTGTTTTTT
v_gene: TRBV6-5; d_gene: NA; abundance: NA; j_gene: TRBJ2-7; CDR3aa: CASTQGGEQYF; CDR3nt: TGTGCCAGCACCCAGGGTGGCGAGCAGTACTTC
v_gene: TRBV6-5; d_gene: NA; abundance: NA; j_gene: TRBJ1-2; CDR3aa: CASRIQGNGYTF; CDR3nt: TGTGCCAGCAGAATACAGGGAAACGGCTACACCTTC
v_gene: TRBV28; d_gene: TRBD1; abundance: NA; j_gene: TRBJ2-7; CDR3aa: CASSSQGQGQGEQYF; CDR3nt: TGTGCCAGCAGTTCCCAGGGACAGGGGCAAGGGGAGCAGTACTTC
v_gene: TRBV7-8; d_gene: TRBD1; abundance: NA; j_gene: TRBJ1-3; CDR3aa: CASSSDRVEGNTIYF; CDR3nt: TGTGCCAGCAGCTCGGACAGGGTGGAAGGAAACACCATATATTTT
v_gene: TRBV2; d_gene: TRBD1; abundance: NA; j_gene: TRBJ2-7; CDR3aa: CASSAGTGYYEQYF; CDR3nt: TGTGCCAGCAGTGCAGGGACAGGGTACTACGAGCAGTACTTC
v_gene: TRBV6-1; d_gene: TRBD2; abundance: NA; j_gene: TRBJ2-3; CDR3aa: CASSEAAMAGGGDTQYF; CDR3nt: TGTGCCAGCAGTGAAGCCGCTATGGCGGGAGGAGGGGATACGCAGTATTTT
v_gene: TRBV4-2; d_gene: NA; abundance: NA; j_gene: TRBJ2-5; CDR3aa: CASSHGTLETQYF; CDR3nt: TGTGCCAGCAGCCACGGGACATTGGAGACCCAGTACTTC
v_gene: TRBV25-1; d_gene: NA; abundance: NA; j_gene: TRBJ2-1; CDR3aa: CASSGPLGGYNEQFF; CDR3nt: TGTGCCAGCAGTGGACCATTGGGAGGCTACAATGAGCAGTTCTTC
v_gene: TRBV5-1; d_gene: TRBD2; abundance: NA; j_gene: TRBJ2-3; CDR3aa: CASTKLAGGGTDTQYF; CDR3nt: TGCGCCAGCACCAAACTAGCGGGGGGGGGCACAGATACGCAGTATTTT
v_gene: TRBV7-8; d_gene: TRBD2; abundance: NA; j_gene: TRBJ2-1; CDR3aa: CASSLGRGLAGAQGGYNEQFF; CDR3nt: TGTGCCAGCAGCTTAGGCAGGGGACTAGCGGGAGCCCAGGGGGGGTACAATGAGCAGTTCTTC
v_gene: TRBV5-1; d_gene: NA; abundance: NA; j_gene: TRBJ1-6; CDR3aa: CASSLDGRGNSPLHF; CDR3nt: TGCGCCAGCAGCTTGGATGGCAGAGGGAATTCACCCCTCCACTTT
v_gene: TRBV6-6; d_gene: NA; abundance: NA; j_gene: TRBJ1-1; CDR3aa: CASSYRDVNTEAFF; CDR3nt: TGTGCCAGCAGTTATAGAGATGTGAACACTGAAGCTTTCTTT
v_gene: TRBV11-2; d_gene: NA; abundance: NA; j_gene: TRBJ2-7; CDR3aa: CASSLFGRANEQYF; CDR3nt: TGTGCCAGCAGCTTATTCGGCAGGGCCAACGAGCAGTACTTC
v_gene: TRBV5-6; d_gene: TRBD2; abundance: NA; j_gene: TRBJ2-7; CDR3aa: CASSTGREGMYEQYF; CDR3nt: TGTGCCAGCAGCACGGGGCGGGAGGGCATGTACGAGCAGTACTTC
v_gene: TRBV6-5; d_gene: NA; abundance: NA; j_gene: TRBJ1-3; CDR3aa: CASSRTGISGNTIYF; CDR3nt: TGTGCCAGCAGCAGAACAGGGATCTCTGGAAACACCATATATTTT